This T cell receptor beta chain was captured in a study of blood T cell repertoires in COVID-19. Germline V gives CDR1 SNHLY, CDR2 FYNNEI. V gave up 7 bases and J gave up 8 bases, with 20 bases separating them. The CDR3 is 14 residues long. Measured with immunoSEQ multiplex PCR; TCRdb has only the in-frame clones, and not every one. The table lists about 220,000 clones, over 60% of them singletons, with roughly 6.7% in the top ten. The J gene is TRBJ1-2, the V gene TRBV2, with D tentatively TRBD1 (5 bases). Sequencing was performed on peripheral blood. The sequence derives from a woman between 70 and 85 years old with acute or convalescent COVID-19. The CDR3 loop is CASNLEEGDHGYTF. The CDR3 bases are TGTGCCAGCAACTTAGAGGAAGGGGATCACGGCTACACCTTC.